Listed here are 9 T cell receptor beta chains from one sample, sequenced in a study of blood T cell repertoires in COVID-19. Some clones are missing from TCRdb's copy, which holds only in-frame ones; the method was immunoSEQ multiplex PCR. The sample yields over 100,000 clones, 75% to 85% seen once. The sample taken for sequencing was peripheral blood. These receptors were taken from a woman aged 80 or older with acute or convalescent COVID-19.

The J gene is TRBJ1-2, the V gene TRBV30, with TRBD1 identical over 8 bases. The junction had 7 bases not matched to a gene; V was cut back by 3 bases and J by 4 bases. Per germline, CDR1 GTSNPN and CDR2 SVGIG (reference sequence). The CDR3 length is 14 residues. The CDR3 nucleotides read TGTGCCTGGAGAATATCAGGGACAGGCTATGGCTACACCTTC. Translated, it gives CAWRISGTGYGYTF.

V is TRBV27 and J is TRBJ1-1; TRBD1 might be the D (6 bases). Germline V gene sequence: CDR1 MNHEY, CDR2 SMNVEV (reference sequence). The CDR3 is made up of 14 amino acids. Trimming removed 4 bases at V and 4 bases at J, with 13 bases between. The CDR3 DNA sequence: TGTGCCAGCAGTTGGGGGAGCAGGGGCACTGAAGCTTTCTTT. Protein product: CASSWGSRGTEAFF.

The gene calls are TRBV11-2 and TRBJ1-2; D call uncertain. Germline loops: CDR1 SGHAT, CDR2 FQNNGV. The CDR3 covers 12 residues. V lost 1 base, J lost 7 bases, and 7 bases lay in between. CDR3 coding DNA: TGTGCCAGCAGCTTAGGCAGCGGTGGCTACACCTTC. It is translated as CASSLGSGGYTF.

The chain combines TRBV19 with TRBJ2-7; 7 nucleotides line up with TRBD1. The CDR3 covers 14 residues. V shed 0 bases and J 4 bases; nucleotides not matched to a gene: 3. Germline V gene lookup returns CDR1 LNHDA and CDR2 SQIVND (reference sequence). DNA for the CDR3: TGTGCCAGTAGTATAGAGGTCAGGGGGTACGAGCAGTACTTC. This sequence encodes CASSIEVRGYEQYF.

The rearrangement joins TRBV19 to TRBJ1-5, with D perhaps matching TRBD1 (5 bases). The CDR3 spans 17 residues. The ends were cut back, 2 bases at V and 1 base at J, with 15 bases in the middle. Germline V gives CDR1 LNHDA, CDR2 SQIVND (reference sequence). CDR3 amino acids: CASSIRGSGGSNQPQHF. The DNA of the CDR3 is TGTGCCAGTAGTATAAGGGGTTCCGGGGGAAGCAATCAGCCCCAGCATTTT.

CDR3 in amino acids: CASSLPSGGVNYGYTF. Here the CDR3 DNA reads TGTGCCAGCAGTCTCCCATCGGGGGGGGTTAACTATGGCTACACCTTC. The chain recombines TRBV28 with TRBJ1-2, with D maybe TRBD1 (5 bases). V lost 5 bases, J lost 1 base, and 17 bases lay in between. Germline CDR1 reads MDHEN; CDR2 reads SYDVKM. The CDR3 runs 16 residues.

The chain recombines TRBV5-1 with TRBJ2-5, with D perhaps matching TRBD2 (5 bases). This CDR3 is 13 amino acids long. V was pared by 0 bases and J by 7 bases, with 10 bases between. The germline CDR1 and CDR2 sequences are SGHRS and YFSETQ. CDR3 sequence reads: CASSLEGLGTQYF. CDR3 nucleotide sequence: TGCGCCAGCAGCTTGGAAGGACTGGGGACCCAGTACTTC.

This chain uses TRBV19 with TRBJ2-1; possible D gene TRBD2, 6 bases. Trimming removed 2 bases at V and 4 bases at J, with 12 bases between. The germline V gene encodes CDR1 LNHDA and CDR2 SQIVND (reference sequence). The CDR3 has 15 amino acids. CDR3: CASSISGQTYNEQFF. CDR3 bases: TGTGCCAGTAGTATAAGCGGGCAGACGTACAATGAGCAGTTCTTC.

This chain joins TRBV7-2 and TRBJ2-6, with TRBD2 matching over 7 bases. After removal of 0 bases from V and 4 bases from J, the junction contained 6 bases not matched to a gene. Germline CDR1 is SGHTA and CDR2 is FQGNSA. The CDR3 loop spans 17 amino acids. DNA for the CDR3: TGTGCCAGCAGCTTAGCGGGGGGAGGGTCCGGGGCCAACGTCCTGACTTTC. Amino acids: CASSLAGGGSGANVLTF.